These 32 T cell receptor beta chains were sequenced from one sample in a study of cytomegalovirus exposure and HLA in healthy donors. Amplification used 60 Vbeta primers and 13 Jbeta primers. Sequencing was performed with immunoSEQ multiplex PCR; in TCRdb, only in-frame clones are kept and a portion is missing. The table records 55,000 to 85,000 clones, about 78% of them present only once. Sequencing used PBMCs. These receptors were taken from a woman aged 40 to 49 in good health and CMV-seropositive.

This chain uses TRBV2 with TRBJ1-2; 8 bases agree with TRBD1. There are 12 residues in the CDR3. The junction had 5 bases not matched to a gene; V was cut back by 6 bases and J by 8 bases. The germline CDR1 and CDR2 sequences are SNHLY and FYNNEI. In nucleotides, the CDR3 is TGTGCCAGCAGAACGACAGGGGCCGGCTACACCTTC. Amino acid sequence: CASRTTGAGYTF.

This clone was found once. The chain carries TRBV11-2 and TRBJ1-4, with D possibly being TRBD1 (5 bases). CDR3 size: 16 residues. Germline loops: CDR1 SGHAT, CDR2 FQNNGV. V lost 4 bases, J lost 8 bases, and 20 bases lay in between. Here the CDR3 reads CASSSNPLRGVEKLFF. The CDR3 DNA sequence: TGTGCCAGCAGCTCAAATCCCCTCCGGGGGGTGGAAAAACTGTTTTTT.

The chain uses TRBV6-4 and TRBJ1-2; a weak D match, TRBD1 (6 bases). CDR1 and CDR2 (germline): MRHNA, SNTAGT. V was shortened by 6 bases and J by 6 bases, with 14 bases between the two germline ends. This CDR3 has 13 amino acids. The CDR3: CASRNPGQDGYTF. CDR3 nucleotide sequence: TGTGCCAGCAGAAACCCGGGACAAGATGGCTACACCTTC.

This clone was found a few times. The genes are TRBV30 and TRBJ2-6, with D unclear. V dropped 2 bases and J dropped 0 bases, with 5 bases sitting between them. CDR3 length equals 14 residues. The V gene's germline CDR1 is GTSNPN and CDR2 SVGIG (reference sequence). The CDR3 DNA sequence: TGTGCCTGGAGTTCAATCTCTGGGGCCAACGTCCTGACTTTC. Protein sequence: CAWSSISGANVLTF.

This clone was found once. J is TRBJ1-1 and V is TRBV4-1; 7 nucleotides match TRBD1. With 2 bases clipped from V and 6 bases from J, the junction kept 12 bases outside the gene matches. This CDR3 comprises 16 residues. Germline CDR1 is MGHRA and CDR2 is YSYEKL. CDR3 loop: CASSQILVRGAPEAFF. CDR3 nucleotides: TGCGCCAGCAGCCAAATTCTTGTCAGGGGGGCTCCTGAAGCTTTCTTT.

The rearrangement uses TRBV7-7 and TRBJ1-1; no reliable D call. Looked up from germline, CDR1 is SSHAT and CDR2 is FNYEAQ (reference sequence). Trimming took off 0 bases at V and 4 bases at J, with 6 bases between the two ends. The CDR3 loop spans 13 amino acids. The CDR3 loop reads CASSLAAGTEAFF. For the CDR3, the DNA is TGTGCCAGCAGCTTAGCGGCGGGCACTGAAGCTTTCTTT.

The chain is built from TRBV9 and TRBJ1-3; 7 bases line up with TRBD1. The V and J ends lost 0 bases and 0 bases, in that order; junction bases with no gene match: 6. In germline, CDR1 is SGDLS, CDR2 YYNGEE. This CDR3 contains 17 residues. DNA for the CDR3: TGTGCCAGCAGCGTAGGGACAGGTTATTCCTCTGGAAACACCATATATTTT. Translating gives CASSVGTGYSSGNTIYF.

J is TRBJ1-2 and V is TRBV6-6; 9 nucleotides agree with TRBD1. After removal of 7 bases from V and 8 bases from J, the junction contained 17 bases not matched to a gene. CDR1 is MNHNY, CDR2 SVGAGI, per germline (reference sequence). The CDR3 consists of 16 residues. The CDR3 loop reads CASTPGTGLALKGYTF. The CDR3 region has the DNA TGTGCCAGCACCCCCGGGACAGGGCTCGCCCTGAAAGGCTACACCTTC.

J is TRBJ1-2 and V is TRBV10-3; weak D call: TRBD1 (5 bases). From germline, CDR1 is ENHRY and CDR2 SYGVKD. This CDR3 is built from 15 residues. V lost 2 bases and J lost 4, with 14 bases in between. This CDR3 reads CAISEREGMGYGYTF. Written as DNA, the CDR3 is TGTGCCATCAGTGAGAGGGAGGGGATGGGCTATGGCTACACCTTC.

V usage is TRBV7-8 and J usage is TRBJ1-1; 8 bases match TRBD1. The junction had 14 bases not matched to a gene; V was cut back by 4 bases and J by 4 bases. The CDR3 loop spans 17 amino acids. Looked up from germline, CDR1 is SGHVS and CDR2 is FQNEAQ. The CDR3 DNA is TGTGCCAGCAGCTATTTGGGGGACAGGTGGGGTGGCACTGAAGCTTTCTTT. It translates to CASSYLGDRWGGTEAFF.

The chain has TRBV2 and TRBJ2-3, with TRBD2 identical over 9 bases. Trimming removed 8 bases from V and 3 bases from J; junction bases left unmatched: 9. The CDR3 loop spans 15 amino acids. Germline V gives CDR1 SNHLY, CDR2 FYNNEI. The CDR3 reads CASGGASGVTDTQYF. CDR3 nucleotides: TGTGCCAGCGGGGGGGCTAGCGGGGTAACAGATACGCAGTATTTT.

This chain connects TRBV6-5 to TRBJ1-2; maybe TRBD1 (5 bases). Trimming took off 6 bases at V and 3 bases at J, with 11 bases between the two ends. Germline CDR1 is MNHEY and CDR2 is SVGAGI. The CDR3 covers 13 residues. CDR3 region: CASRGQGDYGYTF. The CDR3 DNA is TGTGCCAGCAGGGGCCAAGGGGACTATGGCTACACCTTC.

This chain links TRBV6-5 with TRBJ1-6; D may be TRBD1 (5 bases). Germline loops: CDR1 MNHEY, CDR2 SVGAGI. Trimming pared 0 bases from V and 10 bases from J, leaving 13 bases between. The CDR3 is made up of 15 amino acids. For the CDR3, the DNA is TGTGCCAGCAGTTACTCGGCAGGGATTCGATCACCCCTCCACTTT. Translation gives CASSYSAGIRSPLHF.

The CDR3 protein is CTSSPGQGKDF. The CDR3 region has the DNA TGCACCAGCAGCCCGGGACAGGGGAAGGATTTT. V and J are TRBV1 and TRBJ1-5; the D call of TRBD1 is as the table states it, not checked on the DNA. TRBV1 is a documented pseudogene. The CDR3 spans 11 residues.

The chain recombines TRBV5-6 with TRBJ2-6; 8 bases match TRBD1. Trimming cost V 2 bases and J 4 bases; bases outside gene matches: 11. The CDR3 consists of 18 residues. The V gene's germline CDR1 is SGHDT and CDR2 YYEEEE. The CDR3 nucleotides read TGTGCCAGCAGCTTAGGTCTCCAGGGGGCGTTGGGGGCCAACGTCCTGACTTTC. It is translated as CASSLGLQGALGANVLTF. The full variable domain, completed using reference TRBV5-6 and TRBJ2-6, is DAGVTQSPTHLIKTRGQQVTLRCSPKSGHDTVSWYQQALGQGPQFIFQYYEEEERQRGNFPDRFSGHQFPNYSSELNVNALLLGDSALYLCASSLGLQGALGANVLTFGAGSRLTVL.

This chain connects TRBV11-3 to TRBJ2-7, with D unresolved. Looked up from germline, CDR1 is SGHNT and CDR2 is YENEEA. V lost 1 base, J lost 2 bases, and 3 bases lay in between. The CDR3 totals 12 residues. This CDR3 is CASSLVTYEQYF. CDR3 coding DNA: TGTGCCAGCAGCTTAGTAACCTACGAGCAGTACTTC.

The chain uses TRBV11-3 and TRBJ2-1; D possibly corresponds to TRBD2 (7 bases). V lost 5 bases and J lost 4, with 15 bases in between. Germline values: CDR1 SGHNT, CDR2 YENEEA. The CDR3 consists of 15 residues. Here the CDR3 reads CASSAEGGPYNEQFF. The CDR3 coding sequence is TGTGCCAGCAGCGCAGAGGGGGGGCCATACAATGAGCAGTTCTTC.

V is TRBV6-5 and J is TRBJ1-1, with D possibly being TRBD1 (5 bases). Germline V lookup: CDR1 MNHEY, CDR2 SVGAGI. This CDR3 region has 16 residues. V gave up 4 bases and J gave up 5 bases, with 20 bases separating them. CDR3 loop: CASSSFRGSKKTEAFF. Written as DNA, the CDR3 is TGTGCCAGCAGTTCTTTTCGGGGGTCTAAAAAAACTGAAGCTTTCTTT.

This clone was seen once. This chain joins TRBV5-1 and TRBJ2-2, with D perhaps matching TRBD2 (6 bases). Per the germline V gene, CDR1 is SGHRS and CDR2 is YFSETQ. The CDR3 spans 13 residues. Trimming cost V 4 bases and J 5 bases, with 9 bases left between them. This CDR3 is CASSRDLTGELFF. CDR3 coding DNA: TGCGCCAGCAGCAGGGACTTAACCGGGGAGCTGTTTTTT. The entire variable domain, with the rest obtained from reference TRBV5-1 and TRBJ2-2, is as follows: KAGVTQTPRYLIKTRGQQVTLSCSPISGHRSVSWYQQTPGQGLQFLFEYFSETQRNKGNFPGRFSGRQFSNSRSEMNVSTLELGDSALYLCASSRDLTGELFFGEGSRLTVL.

The table lists this clone with a few counts. The V call is TRBV5-1, the J call TRBJ2-1; 8 positions agree with TRBD2. CDR3 length: 17 amino acids. Losses at the gene ends were 3 bases for V and 7 bases for J; bases not matched to a gene: 15. From germline, CDR1 is SGHRS and CDR2 YFSETQ. In DNA form, the CDR3 reads TGCGCCAGCAGCTGGGGAAGAGCGGGGGCTTTTGGGAATGAGCAGTTCTTC. Translated, it gives CASSWGRAGAFGNEQFF.

The CDR3 spells CASSRGANYGYTF. CDR3 bases: TGTGCCAGTAGTAGGGGGGCTAACTATGGCTACACCTTC. The V gene is TRBV19, the J gene TRBJ1-2; TRBD1 is a possible D gene (5 bases). The ends were cut back, 4 bases at V and 0 bases at J, with 6 bases in the middle. The CDR3 is 13 residues long. CDR1 and CDR2 (germline): LNHDA, SQIVND (reference sequence).

The rearrangement links TRBV6-1 to TRBJ1-5; TRBD1 is a possible D gene (5 bases). Germline assignment: CDR1 MNHNS and CDR2 SASEGT. V lost 2 bases to trimming and J lost 3 bases, with 11 bases between them. CDR3 length: 15 residues. CDR3 sequence reads: CASSEFGGVNQPQHF. The CDR3 DNA reads as TGTGCCAGCAGTGAATTTGGGGGGGTCAATCAGCCCCAGCATTTT.

J is TRBJ2-7 and V is TRBV5-6, with D possibly TRBD2 on 5 matching bases. The CDR3 extends over 14 amino acids. Germline V CDR1 and CDR2: SGHDT, YYEEEE. The ends were cut back, 3 bases at V and 7 bases at J, with 17 bases in the middle. CDR3 sequence: CASSSPGVGEEQYF. DNA of the CDR3: TGTGCCAGCAGCTCACCTGGGGTGGGAGAGGAGCAGTACTTC.

The rearrangement uses TRBV27 and TRBJ1-4; 7 bases align to TRBD1. Trimming took 6 bases from V and 5 from J; bases not matched to a gene: 6. Germline CDR1 and CDR2: MNHEY and SMNVEV (reference sequence). This CDR3 contains 14 residues. CDR3 residues: CASRHGTENEKLFF. CDR3 DNA sequence: TGTGCCAGCAGACACGGGACAGAGAATGAAAAACTGTTTTTT.

This chain links TRBV5-1 with TRBJ2-7; 8 positions match TRBD1. The CDR3 length is 14 residues. The germline V gene encodes CDR1 SGHRS and CDR2 YFSETQ. After removal of 2 bases from V and 8 bases from J, the junction contained 9 bases not matched to a gene. This CDR3 reads CASSFTGTGSKQYF. CDR3 DNA sequence: TGCGCCAGCAGCTTCACCGGGACAGGCTCCAAGCAGTACTTC.

This chain connects TRBV5-1 to TRBJ2-1, with TRBD2 matching over 9 bases. Per the germline V gene, CDR1 is SGHRS and CDR2 is YFSETQ. The junction had 21 bases not matched to a gene; V was cut back by 3 bases and J by 2 bases. CDR3 length: 21 amino acids. For the CDR3, the DNA is TGCGCCAGCAGCTCCTTCGGCGGGGGGGCCTCATCTGAACAGGCCTACAATGAGCAGTTCTTC. Its translation is CASSSFGGGASSEQAYNEQFF.

The chain combines TRBV6-5 with TRBJ1-4, with TRBD1 matching 7 bases. The ends lost 5 bases at V and 1 base at J; junction bases unmatched: 4. The CDR3 spans 15 residues. From germline, CDR1 is MNHEY and CDR2 SVGAGI. The CDR3 coding sequence is TGTGCCAGCAGTAACCGGGACAGAACTAATGAAAAACTGTTTTTT. Translation gives CASSNRDRTNEKLFF.

The gene calls are TRBV27 and TRBJ1-5; 9 bases match TRBD1. The CDR3 has 16 residues. In germline, CDR1 is MNHEY, CDR2 SMNVEV (reference sequence). J was trimmed by 6 bases and V by 2 bases; bases with no gene match: 8. DNA of the CDR3: TGTGCCAGCAGTTTAGGTGCGGGACAGGGAATTCAGCCCCAGCATTTT. Protein sequence: CASSLGAGQGIQPQHF.

This clone has just a few counts. The genes are TRBV6-1 and TRBJ2-5, with 8 bases identical to TRBD1. Looked up from germline, CDR1 is MNHNS and CDR2 is SASEGT. J gave up 4 bases and V 6 bases, and 10 bases lay outside the gene matches. CDR3 size: 15 residues. This chain's CDR3 is CASRQGAHVVETQYF. The CDR3 bases are TGTGCCAGCAGGCAGGGGGCGCATGTTGTAGAGACCCAGTACTTC.

CDR3 in amino acids: CASSLDGLDYTF. Here the CDR3 DNA reads TGTGCCAGCAGCTTAGACGGGTTGGACTACACCTTC. This chain joins TRBV7-6 and TRBJ1-2; D gene uncertain. The CDR3 is made up of 12 amino acids. V was clipped by 1 base and J by 10 bases, with 10 bases between them. Germline CDR1 reads SGHVS; CDR2 reads FNYEAQ.

The chain couples TRBV5-1 to TRBJ1-1; D is undetermined. The V and J ends lost 1 base and 7 bases respectively, with 11 bases between them. There are 13 residues in the CDR3. The germline V gene encodes CDR1 SGHRS and CDR2 YFSETQ. The CDR3 nucleotides read TGCGCCAGCAGCTTGTTTAGTGGTAATGAAGCTTTCTTT. Its translation is CASSLFSGNEAFF.

The chain couples TRBV2 to TRBJ1-5, with 9 bases aligning to TRBD1. Germline V gene lookup returns CDR1 SNHLY and CDR2 FYNNEI. The CDR3 sequence is 14 residues long. The trim removed 5 bases at V and 7 bases at J, leaving 6 bases unmatched. CDR3 residues: CASSKDRGYQPQHF. The CDR3 DNA is TGTGCCAGCAGTAAGGACAGGGGTTACCAGCCCCAGCATTTT.